Reported below is one TCR beta chain. Its specificity is unknown. TCRdb used MiXCR to reprocess the 5' RACE reads, holding one entry per CDR3 protein. This table holds 550,000 to 800,000 distinct CDR3 sequences, 7.1% found once. This specimen belongs to a study of identical twins. Points from the study as a whole: Cord blood beta clonotypes that were abundant carried fewer insertions, and memory repertoires showed no such trend. Models predicted less out-of-frame TCR alpha sharing in monozygotic twins than was found. Zero-insertion findings could be partly confounded by invariant cells (MAIT and iNKT cells).

The CDR3 is made up of 15 amino acids. With 4 bases clipped from V and 4 bases from J, the junction kept 6 bases outside the gene matches. The V gene's germline CDR1 is SEHNR and CDR2 FQNEAQ (reference sequence). These data were also reused for a study on yellow fever vaccine responses in identical twins.

The receptor was isolated from a woman between 18 and 29 years old in good health. The sample comprised PBMCs. This chain uses TRBV7-9 with TRBJ2-2; 7 nucleotides match TRBD1. In DNA form, the CDR3 reads TGTGCCAGCAGCTCAGCCCAGGGGGTCACCGGGGAGCTGTTTTTT. It yields the protein CASSSAQGVTGELFF.